This entry lists 32 T cell receptor beta chains sequenced from one sample in a study of blood T cell repertoires in COVID-19. Here immunoSEQ multiplex PCR was the method, and the copy in TCRdb shows in-frame clones only, minus some. Here the sample spans about 220,000 clones, about four fifths being singletons. Sequenced sample: PBMCs or T cells enriched from blood (not recorded which). The receptors stem from a woman aged 55 to 70 who had recovered from COVID-19.

This clone was detected only once. This chain uses TRBV6-5 with TRBJ1-1, with D unresolved. CDR1 is MNHEY, CDR2 SVGAGI, per germline. The V and J ends lost 10 bases and 4 bases respectively, with 25 bases between them. The length of the CDR3 is 16 residues. The chain's CDR3 is CATTYVRSRKFTEAFF. DNA of the CDR3: TGTGCCACCACTTACGTCAGGTCTCGGAAGTTCACTGAAGCTTTCTTT.

The chain employs TRBV2 and TRBJ2-7; 10 bases are shared with TRBD1. This CDR3 comprises 15 residues. Germline assignment: CDR1 SNHLY and CDR2 FYNNEI. After removal of 4 bases from V and 7 bases from J, the junction contained 10 bases not matched to a gene. The CDR3: CASSAPDRGRKEQYF. CDR3 nucleotides: TGTGCCAGCAGTGCCCCAGACAGGGGGCGCAAGGAGCAGTACTTC.

This chain connects TRBV6-5 to TRBJ1-2; 7 bases match TRBD1. The CDR3 has 15 amino acids. The ends lost 6 bases at V and 8 bases at J; junction bases unmatched: 15. Germline values: CDR1 MNHEY, CDR2 SVGAGI. The DNA for the CDR3 is TGTGCCAGCAGGAAGTTCGGGACAGTTGGGGACGGCTACACCTTC. It is translated as CASRKFGTVGDGYTF.

The chain carries TRBV5-1 and TRBJ1-4, with TRBD1 matching 9 bases. Germline V gene data show CDR1 as SGHRS and CDR2 as YFSETQ. This CDR3 has 14 residues. V dropped 4 bases and J dropped 8; count of bases not matched to a gene: 6. CDR3 protein: CASSQGQGGEKLFF. CDR3 coding DNA: TGCGCCAGCAGCCAGGGACAGGGAGGCGAAAAACTGTTTTTT.

The rearrangement links TRBV6-1 to TRBJ1-1, with no clear D. Trimming cost V 0 bases and J 1 base, with 9 bases left between them. Germline values: CDR1 MNHNS, CDR2 SASEGT. This CDR3 comprises 15 residues. The CDR3 sequence: CASSEAIGRNTEAFF. The CDR3 nucleotides read TGTGCCAGCAGTGAAGCGATCGGGAGGAACACTGAAGCTTTCTTT.

The V gene is TRBV4-1, the J gene TRBJ2-7; TRBD2 matches 11 bases. V lost 3 bases and J lost 0; bases outside the gene matches: 4. This CDR3 comprises 16 residues. The germline V gene has CDR1 MGHRA and CDR2 YSYEKL. The DNA for the CDR3 is TGCGCCAGCAGCCAGAAGACTAGCGGGACCTCCTACGAGCAGTACTTC. It yields the protein CASSQKTSGTSYEQYF.

This rearrangement joins TRBV4-2 to TRBJ2-3, with TRBD2 matching 14 bases. Unmatched junction bases numbered 11, after V lost 4 bases and J lost 2 bases. CDR1 is LGHNA and CDR2 is YNFKEQ in the germline V gene. The CDR3 is 19 amino acids. The CDR3, as DNA: TGTGCCAGCAGCCGAGAGGTAGGGGGACTAGCGGGAGTCACAGATACGCAGTATTTT. It translates to CASSREVGGLAGVTDTQYF.

CDR3 protein: CASSRDRAANTIYF. The CDR3 region has the DNA TGTGCCAGCAGCCGGGACAGGGCGGCAAACACCATATATTTT. V is TRBV6-5 and J is TRBJ1-3; 9 positions match TRBD1. The CDR3 sequence is 14 residues long. Germline V gene lookup returns CDR1 MNHEY and CDR2 SVGAGI. The V segment lost 6 bases and the J segment 6 bases; nucleotides outside the gene matches: 6.

The V gene is TRBV10-1, the J gene TRBJ2-6; tentatively, D is TRBD1 (5 bases). The germline V gene encodes CDR1 WNHNN and CDR2 SYGVQD (reference sequence). Between the trimmed V and J ends, which lost 9 bases and 9 bases, there was a span of 9 bases. CDR3 length: 11 amino acids. CDR3 sequence (DNA): TGCGCCAGTCAGGGTGGCAACGTCCTGACTTTC. Its protein is CASQGGNVLTF.

The V and J genes are TRBV12-3 or TRBV12-4 and TRBJ2-7; TRBD1 matches 9 bases. V was pared by 7 bases and J by 6 bases, with 7 bases of the junction left unmatched. The CDR3 has 13 amino acids. The CDR3: CASTPDRGGEQYF. The DNA of the CDR3 is TGTGCCAGCACCCCGGACAGGGGAGGCGAGCAGTACTTC.

V and J are TRBV27 and TRBJ2-7; maybe TRBD1 (6 bases). The V gene lost 4 bases and the J gene lost 0 bases, with 22 bases spanning the gap. CDR1 MNHEY and CDR2 SMNVEV come from the germline V gene (reference sequence). This CDR3 is 18 amino acids long. The CDR3 loop reads CASSSIASRGPHSYEQYF. The CDR3 nucleotides read TGTGCCAGCAGTTCGATCGCCTCCAGGGGCCCCCACTCCTACGAGCAGTACTTC.

V and J are TRBV10-3 and TRBJ2-3; TRBD2 matches 10 bases. The V gene end was trimmed by 5 bases and the J gene end by 1 base; junction bases not matched to a gene: 6. The CDR3 is 16 amino acids. The germline V gene encodes CDR1 ENHRY and CDR2 SYGVKD. The CDR3 spells CAISLSGTSGTDTQYF. DNA for the CDR3: TGTGCCATCAGTCTCTCCGGGACTAGCGGCACAGATACGCAGTATTTT.

J is TRBJ2-3 and V is TRBV29-1, with a weak D call TRBD2 (6 bases). Trimming removed 2 bases at V and 5 bases at J, with 8 bases between. The CDR3 sequence is 12 residues long. Looked up from germline, CDR1 is SQVTM and CDR2 is ANQGSEA. The CDR3 here is CSVEPGEDTQYF. Here the CDR3 DNA reads TGCAGCGTTGAACCGGGGGAAGATACGCAGTATTTT.

The CDR3 DNA is TGTGCCAGCAGTACCCTGGCGGGGGCGGTAGGAAGAGAGACCCAGTACTTC. It codes for CASSTLAGAVGRETQYF. The chain joins TRBV27 to TRBJ2-5, with D tentatively TRBD2 (7 bases). The V and J ends lost 5 bases and 4 bases respectively, with 23 bases between them. CDR1 and CDR2 (germline): MNHEY, SMNVEV (reference sequence). The CDR3 runs 17 residues.

CDR3 amino acids: CAIRRGQGQETQYF. In nucleotides, the CDR3 is TGTGCCATCAGAAGGGGACAGGGACAAGAGACCCAGTACTTC. The chain combines TRBV10-3 with TRBJ2-5, with TRBD1 matching 9 bases. This CDR3 has 14 residues. Trimming cost V 6 bases and J 2 bases; bases outside gene matches: 4. CDR1 and CDR2 from the germline V gene are ENHRY and SYGVKD.

The J gene is TRBJ2-1, the V gene TRBV27; TRBD2 agrees at 14 bases. Per germline, CDR1 MNHEY and CDR2 SMNVEV (reference sequence). J was trimmed by 2 bases and V by 5 bases; bases with no gene match: 8. The CDR3 runs 18 residues. DNA of the CDR3: TGTGCCAGCAGTATGACTAGCGGGGGGGCCGGCCCCTACAATGAGCAGTTCTTC. Translation: CASSMTSGGAGPYNEQFF.

This clone was observed a few times. This chain joins TRBV3-1 (or the pseudogene TRBV3-2) and TRBJ1-1; D is perhaps TRBD1 (5 bases). The V end lost 2 bases, the J end lost 4 bases, and 11 bases lay between the germline ends. Per the germline V gene, CDR1 is LGHDT and CDR2 is YNNKEL (reference sequence). This CDR3 comprises 14 residues. CDR3 coding DNA: TGTGCCAGCAGCCAACTCCGGGGGGGCACTGAAGCTTTCTTT. It yields the protein CASSQLRGGTEAFF.

The V call is TRBV30, the J call TRBJ2-7; 8 nucleotides line up with TRBD1. Trimming removed 2 bases from V and 2 bases from J; junction bases left unmatched: 2. The length of the CDR3 is 13 residues. From germline, CDR1 is GTSNPN and CDR2 SVGIG (reference sequence). The CDR3 region has the DNA TGTGCCTGGAGTAGACAGGGGACCTACGAGCAGTACTTC. This codes for CAWSRQGTYEQYF.

This clone is a singleton in its sample. The chain is built from TRBV5-1 and TRBJ2-1; 10 bases align to TRBD2. This CDR3 is 16 amino acids long. In germline, CDR1 is SGHRS, CDR2 YFSETQ. V was clipped by 2 bases and J by 0 bases; unmatched bases: 2. The CDR3 region is CASSLRTSGSYNEQFF. DNA of the CDR3: TGCGCCAGCAGCTTAAGGACTAGCGGCTCCTACAATGAGCAGTTCTTC.

V and J are TRBV19 and TRBJ2-3; 8 nucleotides line up with TRBD1. Germline V gives CDR1 LNHDA, CDR2 SQIVND (reference sequence). The CDR3 has 14 amino acids. V trimming: 4 bases; J trimming: 6 bases; junction bases outside the gene matches: 6. Written as DNA, the CDR3 is TGTGCCAGTAGTACTCAGGGGGCGAAGGATACGCAGTATTTT. This codes for CASSTQGAKDTQYF.

This clone was detected a few times. The rearrangement joins TRBV4-3 to TRBJ2-2; 8 bases fit TRBD1. Germline V gene data show CDR1 as LGHNA and CDR2 as YSLEER. Trimming took 6 bases from V and 7 from J; bases not matched to a gene: 7. The CDR3 is made up of 14 amino acids. The CDR3 DNA reads TGCGCCAGCAGTTATCGACAGGGGTACGGGGAGCTGTTTTTT. This codes for CASSYRQGYGELFF.

The CDR3 DNA reads TGCGCCAGCAGCTTGGGGACAGGGCTGAATGAAAAACTGTTTTTT. This translates into CASSLGTGLNEKLFF. J is TRBJ1-4 and V is TRBV5-1, with 8 bases fitting TRBD1. Germline V gene sequence: CDR1 SGHRS, CDR2 YFSETQ. This CDR3 spans 15 amino acids. V dropped 0 bases and J dropped 5; count of bases not matched to a gene: 3.

This chain uses TRBV5-5 with TRBJ1-5; D not certain. In germline, CDR1 is SGHKS, CDR2 YYEKEE (reference sequence). This CDR3 is built from 17 residues. V was cut by 4 bases and J by 4 bases, with 21 bases left in between. The CDR3 is CASSKAMADLRNQPQHF. Here the CDR3 DNA reads TGTGCCAGCAGCAAGGCTATGGCAGATCTCAGGAATCAGCCCCAGCATTTT.

The V gene is TRBV7-2, the J gene TRBJ1-1; 7 bases agree with TRBD1. Trimming took 6 bases from V and 0 from J; bases not matched to a gene: 10. Germline V lookup: CDR1 SGHTA, CDR2 FQGNSA. This CDR3 contains 16 residues. In nucleotides, the CDR3 is TGTGCCAGCAGAGGTCCGGGACAGATGGTGAACACTGAAGCTTTCTTT. Translating it yields CASRGPGQMVNTEAFF.

Details on this clone: Since no conserved phenylalanine or tryptophan closes the CDR3, a read error is the likely cause. No DNA is shown, since the ends of the CDR3 on it are uncertain; the CDR3 is the one TCRdb lists. The chain employs TRBV3-1 (or the pseudogene TRBV3-2) and TRBJ1-5; TRBD1 was called by the table and not checked on the DNA. The germline gives CDR1 LGHDT, CDR2 YNNKEL (reference sequence). From its first to its last residue, the CDR3 has 13 amino acids. The CDR3 sequence is CASSQGVQGAPFL.

The gene calls are TRBV11-2 and TRBJ1-1, with no clear D. The length of the CDR3 is 15 residues. Trimming removed 0 bases from V and 5 bases from J, with 13 bases in between. Germline values: CDR1 SGHAT, CDR2 FQNNGV. CDR3 protein: CASSLERARRTEAFF. The CDR3 region has the DNA TGTGCCAGCAGCTTAGAGAGGGCTCGAAGGACTGAAGCTTTCTTT.

This clone was detected a few times. The V call is TRBV18, the J call TRBJ1-2; 11 positions agree with TRBD1. Germline trimming cut 8 bases from V and 6 bases from J; bases unmatched to any gene: 5. CDR1 is KGHSH and CDR2 is LQKENI in the germline V gene. The CDR3 covers 13 residues. The chain's CDR3 is CASAGQGADGYTF. The CDR3 DNA is TGTGCCAGCGCCGGACAGGGGGCCGATGGCTACACCTTC.

The genes are TRBV6-5 and TRBJ2-7; D is uncertain. The length of the CDR3 is 14 residues. Per the germline V gene, CDR1 is MNHEY and CDR2 is SVGAGI. Trimming pared 5 bases from V and 2 bases from J, leaving 13 bases between. The CDR3 loop is CASSPNLPPYEQYF. The CDR3 DNA follows: TGTGCCAGCAGTCCTAACTTGCCGCCCTACGAGCAGTACTTC.

The chain recombines TRBV6-6 with TRBJ2-3, with TRBD2 identical over 9 bases. Germline CDR1 is MNHNY and CDR2 is SVGAGI (reference sequence). The CDR3 runs to 15 residues. V gave up 6 bases and J gave up 5 bases; unmatched junction bases: 9. The CDR3 region is CASSEIAGVVDTQYF. The CDR3 DNA follows: TGTGCCAGCAGCGAAATAGCGGGAGTGGTAGATACGCAGTATTTT.

The chain has TRBV3-1 (or the pseudogene TRBV3-2) and TRBJ1-5, with TRBD1 matching over 7 bases. The CDR3 contains 15 residues. Unmatched junction bases numbered 2, after V lost 0 bases and J lost 3 bases. Germline lookup yields CDR1 LGHDT and CDR2 YNNKEL (reference sequence). The CDR3 DNA sequence: TGTGCCAGCAGCCAAGATGGACAGGCCAATCAGCCCCAGCATTTT. Its protein product is CASSQDGQANQPQHF.

The rearrangement joins TRBV9 to TRBJ2-1; 7 bases line up with TRBD2. The CDR3 loop spans 15 amino acids. Per germline, CDR1 SGDLS and CDR2 YYNGEE. The V and J ends lost 0 bases and 6 bases, in that order; junction bases with no gene match: 6. Here the CDR3 reads CASSVDAGDVNEQFF. Written as DNA, the CDR3 is TGTGCCAGCAGCGTAGACGCGGGGGACGTCAATGAGCAGTTCTTC.

The genes are TRBV3-1 (or the pseudogene TRBV3-2) and TRBJ1-2; D gene ambiguous. V lost 0 bases and J lost 5, with 10 bases in between. This CDR3 comprises 14 residues. Germline CDR1 and CDR2: LGHDT and YNNKEL (reference sequence). The CDR3 here is CASSQDGEFYGYTF. In DNA, the CDR3 is TGTGCCAGCAGCCAAGATGGGGAGTTTTATGGCTACACCTTC.